This T cell receptor (beta chain) was observed in a study of Ad26.COV2.S vaccination and SARS-CoV-2 variants. Across the whole study: Intramuscular Ad26.COV2.S doses were given once or twice, 56 days apart. Study-level findings and limits: Possibly, TCR breadth and depth analyses underestimated total T cell responses. Comparable non-spike TCR breadth was observed in vaccine and placebo recipients.

Method: immunoSEQ multiplex PCR; TCRdb's copy keeps in-frame clones and lacks some. The data hold approximately 420,000 clones, with around nine tenths observed a single time. Treatment in this sample: roughly 20 received Ad26.COV2.S at low or high dose, single or two shots; about 5 received placebo; per-sample allocation not given. Samples were taken on day 63 after the first vaccine or placebo injection. An adult of 18-55 years in Boston served as donor. CDR3 length equals 11 residues. Regarding this clone: Antigen unknown.

Sequenced here: peripheral blood, sampled in a trial of Ad26.COV2.S vaccine versus placebo. This chain uses TRBV21-1 with TRBJ1-1. TRBV21-1 represents a pseudogene. This receptor was obtained from a person aged 18-60 years who received the Ad26.COV2.S COVID-19 vaccine or a placebo. The CDR3 DNA sequence: TGTGCCAGCAGCAAAAGTAATGAAGCTTTCTTT. Protein sequence: CASSKSNEAFF.